These T cell receptor beta chains were read from a single sample in a study of blood T cell repertoires in COVID-19. Clones were sequenced by immunoSEQ multiplex PCR, and TCRdb holds only the in-frame ones, with some missing. The table includes around 70,000 clones, 70% to 75% detected once. The sample was peripheral blood. Receptor source: a man aged 65 to 85 with acute or convalescent COVID-19. CDR3s include the opening cysteine and the closing phenylalanine or tryptophan. A D gene is named only where the DNA matches it firmly. Some rows have no size entry. The others give once, few or many, or a class for an expanded clone.

cdr3_length	v_call	d_call	clone_size	j_call	cdr3_aa	cdr3_nt
13	TRBV28	TRBD1	NA	TRBJ2-5	CASSPTGQETQYF	TGTGCCAGCAGCCCGACAGGGCAAGAGACCCAGTACTTC
14	TRBV11-3	TRBD2	NA	TRBJ2-2	CASSPGLATGELFF	TGTGCCAGCAGCCCGGGACTAGCGACCGGGGAGCTGTTTTTT
13	TRBV2	NA	NA	TRBJ1-1	CASIREVNTEAFF	TGTGCCAGCATCCGTGAGGTGAACACTGAAGCTTTCTTT
13	TRBV5-4	TRBD2	NA	TRBJ2-1	CASSPGLADEQFF	TGTGCCAGCAGCCCGGGACTAGCGGATGAGCAGTTCTTC
19	TRBV21-1	NA	NA	TRBJ2-1	CASSKAFGGLAGGNDEQFF	TGTGCCAGCAGCAAGGCCTTTGGAGGGCTAGCGGGAGGGAACGATGAGCAGTTCTTC
15	TRBV7-6	TRBD1	few	TRBJ1-4	CASSSFRGQEEKLFF	TGTGCCAGCAGCTCCTTCAGGGGGCAGGAGGAAAAACTGTTTTTT
13	TRBV5-3	NA	few	TRBJ2-2	CARSRAGLGELFF	TGTGCCAGAAGCCGCGCGGGGTTGGGGGAGCTGTTTTTT
15	TRBV2	NA	NA	TRBJ1-6	CASSFYPGISSPLHF	TGTGCCAGCAGTTTTTATCCCGGGATTAGTTCACCCCTCCACTTT
14	TRBV7-2	TRBD2	NA	TRBJ2-7	CASSLTSGSYEQYF	TGTGCCAGCAGCTTAACTAGCGGTTCCTACGAGCAGTACTTC
14	TRBV19	TRBD1	NA	TRBJ2-1	CASTQDRGHNEQFF	TGTGCCAGTACCCAAGACAGGGGCCACAATGAGCAGTTCTTC
13	TRBV29-1	NA	NA	TRBJ1-1	CSIRTALDTEAFF	TGCAGCATACGGACAGCGCTTGACACTGAAGCTTTCTTT
15	TRBV7-9	TRBD1	NA	TRBJ1-3	CASSARTGRVDTIYF	TGTGCCAGCAGCGCCCGGACAGGAAGAGTGGACACCATATATTTT
13	TRBV11-2	TRBD1	NA	TRBJ1-1	CASSLDWGQGAFF	TGTGCCAGCAGCTTAGATTGGGGACAGGGCGCTTTCTTT
16	TRBV29-1	NA	NA	TRBJ1-4	CSVAMYAGITNEKLFF	TGCAGCGTTGCAATGTACGCGGGGATAACTAATGAAAAACTGTTTTTT
14	TRBV5-4	TRBD2	NA	TRBJ2-3	CASTLGGDGDTQYF	TGTGCCAGCACCCTGGGGGGGGACGGAGATACGCAGTATTTT
10	TRBV12-3/TRBV12-4	NA	few	TRBJ2-3	CATHQNTQYF	TGTGCCACCCATCAGAATACGCAGTATTTT
13	TRBV24-1	NA	once	TRBJ2-7	CATSDFVGSEQYF	TGTGCCACCAGTGATTTTGTGGGGAGCGAGCAGTACTTC
18	TRBV7-2	TRBD2	NA	TRBJ2-7	CASSSRRGSGSMTYEQYF	TGTGCCAGCAGCTCGAGAAGGGGTAGCGGGAGTATGACCTACGAGCAGTACTTC
13	TRBV27	NA	NA	TRBJ1-5	CASSALTNQPQHF	TGTGCCAGCAGTGCGCTAACTAATCAGCCCCAGCATTTT
13	TRBV4-1	NA	NA	TRBJ2-7	CASSQPGSNEQYF	TGCGCCAGCAGCCAACCAGGAAGTAACGAGCAGTACTTC
15	TRBV24-1	TRBD1	few	TRBJ1-2	CATSDPGQGNYGYTF	TGTGCCACCAGTGACCCCGGACAGGGGAACTATGGCTACACCTTC
16	TRBV5-3	TRBD2	NA	TRBJ2-7	CARRLMLAGRVYEQYF	TGTGCCAGAAGGCTAATGTTAGCGGGGCGCGTCTACGAGCAGTACTTC
13	TRBV11-3	TRBD1	NA	TRBJ1-1	CASGQGQNTEAFF	TGTGCCAGCGGACAGGGGCAGAACACTGAAGCTTTCTTT
13	TRBV25-1	NA	NA	TRBJ1-6	CASRGLEESPLHF	TGTGCCAGCAGGGGGCTTGAAGAATCACCCCTCCACTTT